Each of the 8 T cell receptor beta chains below was sequenced from the same sample in a study of cytomegalovirus exposure and HLA in healthy donors. Amplification used 60 Vbeta primers and 13 Jbeta primers. Produced via immunoSEQ multiplex PCR; TCRdb's table is partial and in-frame only. Here the sample spans 150,000 to 200,000 clones, under 85% being singletons. Sequenced sample: PBMCs. The receptors come from a female donor in good health and CMV-seronegative.

The chain recombines TRBV7-9 with TRBJ2-3; 10 bases align to TRBD2. V lost 0 bases to trimming and J lost 3 bases; unmatched junction nucleotides: 6. From germline, CDR1 is SEHNR and CDR2 FQNEAQ (reference sequence). The CDR3 sequence is 17 residues long. The CDR3 protein is CASSLAPLAGVTDTQYF. The CDR3 DNA reads as TGTGCCAGCAGCTTAGCACCCCTAGCGGGAGTTACAGATACGCAGTATTTT.

This clone was counted a single time. The CDR3 DNA follows: TGTGCCAGCAGCGACAGGGGCAATCAGCCCCAGCATTTT. Protein sequence: CASSDRGNQPQHF. The chain uses TRBV7-2 and TRBJ1-5; 7 bases map to TRBD1. V dropped 5 bases and J dropped 2; count of bases not matched to a gene: 0. Germline values: CDR1 SGHTA, CDR2 FQGNSA. This CDR3 is 13 amino acids long.

This clone has a handful of counts. The gene calls are TRBV4-3 and TRBJ1-4, with 10 bases matching TRBD1. Germline trimming cut 4 bases from V and 1 base from J; bases unmatched to any gene: 9. The germline V gene encodes CDR1 LGHNA and CDR2 YSLEER. The CDR3 has 18 amino acids. CDR3 nucleotides: TGCGCCAGCAGCCGAGAGACAGGGGGCGCGAAAACTAATGAAAAACTGTTTTTT. Protein sequence: CASSRETGGAKTNEKLFF.

The chain joins TRBV5-1 to TRBJ1-1; weak D call: TRBD1 (5 bases). This CDR3 has 15 residues. CDR1 SGHRS and CDR2 YFSETQ come from the germline V gene. V lost 0 bases, J lost 1 base, and 10 bases lay in between. The CDR3 coding sequence is TGCGCCAGCAGCTTGGGGGCAACAGGGAACACTGAAGCTTTCTTT. Translation: CASSLGATGNTEAFF.

The chain uses TRBV2 and TRBJ2-7; no definite D call. Per the germline V gene, CDR1 is SNHLY and CDR2 is FYNNEI. The CDR3 is 14 amino acids. V gave up 8 bases and J gave up 0 bases, with 14 bases separating them. The CDR3 nucleotides are TGTGCCAGCGCCGCTTGGTACAACTCCTACGAGCAGTACTTC. This sequence encodes CASAAWYNSYEQYF.

The rearrangement uses TRBV6-5 and TRBJ2-3; TRBD1 matches at 8 bases. Germline CDR1 and CDR2: MNHEY and SVGAGI. The CDR3 extends over 16 amino acids. V trimming: 3 bases; J trimming: 3 bases; junction bases outside the gene matches: 8. The CDR3 sequence is CASSYAQGATTDTQYF. CDR3 nucleotide sequence: TGTGCCAGCAGTTATGCCCAGGGGGCGACGACAGATACGCAGTATTTT.

The V call is TRBV5-5, the J call TRBJ2-2, with 7 bases that match TRBD1. J lost 4 bases, V lost 3 bases, and 3 bases had no gene match. This CDR3 spans 14 amino acids. Germline CDR1 reads SGHKS; CDR2 reads YYEKEE (reference sequence). The CDR3 nucleotides are TGTGCCAGCAGCTCACAGGGGTCCACCGGGGAGCTGTTTTTT. Protein product: CASSSQGSTGELFF.

V usage is TRBV30 and J usage is TRBJ1-2, with 10 bases fitting TRBD1. This CDR3 has 13 residues. Germline V CDR1 and CDR2: GTSNPN, SVGIG (reference sequence). The V gene end was trimmed by 3 bases and the J gene end by 6 bases; junction bases not matched to a gene: 4. The CDR3 is CAWRTGGNHGYTF. As DNA, the CDR3 is TGTGCCTGGAGGACAGGGGGCAATCATGGCTACACCTTC.